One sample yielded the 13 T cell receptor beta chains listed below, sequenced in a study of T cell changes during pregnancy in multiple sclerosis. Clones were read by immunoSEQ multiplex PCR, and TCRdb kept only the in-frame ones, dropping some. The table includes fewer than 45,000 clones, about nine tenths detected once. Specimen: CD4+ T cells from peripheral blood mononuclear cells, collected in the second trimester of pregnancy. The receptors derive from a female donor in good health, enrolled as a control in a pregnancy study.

The CDR3 bases are TGCGCCAGCAGCTGGTTCGGGACAGGGCCCAACTTGAACACTGAAGCTTTCTTT. This encodes CASSWFGTGPNLNTEAFF. V gene TRBV5-1 combines with J gene TRBJ1-1, with 9 bases that match TRBD1. CDR3 size: 18 residues. CDR1 and CDR2 from the germline V gene are SGHRS and YFSETQ. V gave up 3 bases and J gave up 0 bases; unmatched junction bases: 12.

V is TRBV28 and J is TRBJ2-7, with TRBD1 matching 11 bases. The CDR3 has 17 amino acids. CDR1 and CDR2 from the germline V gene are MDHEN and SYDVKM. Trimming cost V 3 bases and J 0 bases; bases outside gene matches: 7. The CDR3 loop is CASSFPPGTGGSYEQYF. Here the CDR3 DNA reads TGTGCCAGCAGTTTTCCCCCCGGGACAGGGGGCTCCTACGAGCAGTACTTC.

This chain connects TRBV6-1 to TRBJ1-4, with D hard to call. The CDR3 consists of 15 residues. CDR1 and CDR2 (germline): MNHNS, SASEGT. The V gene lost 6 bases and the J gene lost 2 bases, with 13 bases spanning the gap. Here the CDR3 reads CASSGRGSTNEKLFF. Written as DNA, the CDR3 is TGTGCCAGCAGCGGGCGGGGTAGTACTAATGAAAAACTGTTTTTT.

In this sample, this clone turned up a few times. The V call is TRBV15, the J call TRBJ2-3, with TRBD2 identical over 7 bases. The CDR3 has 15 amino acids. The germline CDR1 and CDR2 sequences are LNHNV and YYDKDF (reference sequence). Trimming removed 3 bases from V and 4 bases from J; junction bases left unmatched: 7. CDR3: CATSSTSVVSDTQYF. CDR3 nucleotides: TGTGCCACCAGCAGTACTAGCGTTGTATCAGATACGCAGTATTTT. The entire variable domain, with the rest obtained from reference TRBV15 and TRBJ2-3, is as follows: DAMVIQNPRYQVTQFGKPVTLSCSQTLNHNVMYWYQQKSSQAPKLLFHYYDKDFNNEADTPDNFQSRRPNTSFCFLDIRSPGLGDTAMYLCATSSTSVVSDTQYFGPGTRLTVL.

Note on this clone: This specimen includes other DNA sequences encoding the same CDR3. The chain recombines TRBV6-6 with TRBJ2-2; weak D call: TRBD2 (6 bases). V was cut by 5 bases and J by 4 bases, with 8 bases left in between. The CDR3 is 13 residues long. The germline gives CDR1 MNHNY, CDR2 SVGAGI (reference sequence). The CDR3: CASSGGSTGELFF. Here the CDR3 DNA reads TGTGCCAGCAGTGGGGGGAGCACCGGGGAGCTGTTTTTT.

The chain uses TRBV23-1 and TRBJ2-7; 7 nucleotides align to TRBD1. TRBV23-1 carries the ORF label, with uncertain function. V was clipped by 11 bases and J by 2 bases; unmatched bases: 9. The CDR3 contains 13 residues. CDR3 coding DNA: TGCGCCCCACCCACAGGGGTTGCCTACGAGCAGTACTTC. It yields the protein CAPPTGVAYEQYF.

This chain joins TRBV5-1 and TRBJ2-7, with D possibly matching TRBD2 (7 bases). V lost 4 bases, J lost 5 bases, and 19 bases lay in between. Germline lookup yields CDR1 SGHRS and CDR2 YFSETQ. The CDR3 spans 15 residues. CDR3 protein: CASSHSGAGENEQYF. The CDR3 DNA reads TGCGCCAGCAGCCACTCGGGGGCGGGAGAGAACGAGCAGTACTTC.

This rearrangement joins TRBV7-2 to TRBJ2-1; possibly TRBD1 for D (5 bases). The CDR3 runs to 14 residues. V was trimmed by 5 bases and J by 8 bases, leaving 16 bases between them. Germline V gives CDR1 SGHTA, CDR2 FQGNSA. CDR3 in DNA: TGTGCCAGCAGCCCTAGACAGTCTAGGGATGAGCAGTTCTTC. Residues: CASSPRQSRDEQFF.

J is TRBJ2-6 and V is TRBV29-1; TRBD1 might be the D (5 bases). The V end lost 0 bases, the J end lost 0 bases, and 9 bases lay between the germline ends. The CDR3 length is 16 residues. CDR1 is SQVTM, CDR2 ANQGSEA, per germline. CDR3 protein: CSVEDGAISGANVLTF. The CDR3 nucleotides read TGCAGCGTTGAAGATGGGGCGATCTCTGGGGCCAACGTCCTGACTTTC.

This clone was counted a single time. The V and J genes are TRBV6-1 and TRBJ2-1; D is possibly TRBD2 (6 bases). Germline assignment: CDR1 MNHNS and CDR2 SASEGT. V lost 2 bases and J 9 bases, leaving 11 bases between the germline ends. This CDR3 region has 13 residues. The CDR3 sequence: CASSESRGGEQFF. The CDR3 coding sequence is TGTGCCAGCAGTGAATCTAGGGGAGGTGAGCAGTTCTTC.

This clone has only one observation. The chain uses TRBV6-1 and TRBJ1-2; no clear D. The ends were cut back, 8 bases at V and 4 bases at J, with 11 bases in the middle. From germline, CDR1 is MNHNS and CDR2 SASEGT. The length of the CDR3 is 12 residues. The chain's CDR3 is CASLQVGYGYTF. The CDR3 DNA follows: TGTGCCAGCCTTCAAGTCGGCTATGGCTACACCTTC.

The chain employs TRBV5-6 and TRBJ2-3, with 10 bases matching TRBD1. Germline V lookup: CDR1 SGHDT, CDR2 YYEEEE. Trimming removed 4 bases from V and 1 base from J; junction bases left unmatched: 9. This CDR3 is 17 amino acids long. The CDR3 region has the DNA TGTGCCAGCAGCCCCTCGCCCGGGACAGGGGGCACAGATACGCAGTATTTT. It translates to CASSPSPGTGGTDTQYF.

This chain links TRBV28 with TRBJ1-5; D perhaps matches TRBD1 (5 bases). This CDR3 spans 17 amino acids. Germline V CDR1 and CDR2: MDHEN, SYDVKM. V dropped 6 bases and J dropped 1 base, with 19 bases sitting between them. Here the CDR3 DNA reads TGTGCCAGCAGAACGCCTGGGGGGACCCAAAGCAATCAGCCCCAGCATTTT. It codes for CASRTPGGTQSNQPQHF. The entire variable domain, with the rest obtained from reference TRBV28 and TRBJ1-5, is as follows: DVKVTQSSRYLVKRTGEKVFLECVQDMDHENMFWYRQDPGLGLRLIYFSYDVKMKEKGDIPEGYSVSREKKERFSLILESASTNQTSMYLCASRTPGGTQSNQPQHFGDGTRLSIL.